The sample holds a few counts of the clone carrying this TCR beta chain. As yet, its antigen is unknown. V shed 3 bases and J shed 3 bases, with 8 bases lying between them. The germline CDR1 and CDR2 sequences are SGHDN and FVKESK. The CDR3 is 13 residues long. The sample is drawn from a study of cytomegalovirus exposure and HLA in healthy donors. 13 Jbeta primers and 60 Vbeta primers were used for the PCR. Generated by immunoSEQ multiplex PCR, the TCRdb table keeps only in-frame clones and is missing some. The data hold some 90,000 clones, with just over 70% observed a single time. Study observations and caveats: In terms of immune exposure information, only CMV serostatus was available. Analysis performed later showed TCR beta chains linked to HLA being more clonally expanded than equally common others.

Material for sequencing was PBMCs. This chain connects TRBV14 to TRBJ1-2; D remains ambiguous. This receptor was obtained from a man between 60 and 75 years old in good health and CMV-seronegative. The CDR3 spells CASSHSLYYGYTF. CDR3 sequence (DNA): TGTGCCAGCAGCCATTCTTTGTACTATGGCTACACCTTC.